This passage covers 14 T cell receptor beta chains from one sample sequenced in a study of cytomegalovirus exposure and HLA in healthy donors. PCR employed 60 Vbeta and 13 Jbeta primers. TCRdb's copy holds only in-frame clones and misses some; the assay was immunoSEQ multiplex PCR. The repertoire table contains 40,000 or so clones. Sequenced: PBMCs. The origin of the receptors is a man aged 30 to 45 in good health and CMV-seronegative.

CDR3 region: CASSLETGSSEAFF. CDR3 DNA: TGTGCCAGCAGCTTAGAGACCGGGAGCTCTGAAGCTTTCTTT. This sequence joins TRBV11-2 and TRBJ1-1, with D unclear. The V end was cut by 0 bases, the J end by 6 bases, with 11 bases between. Germline loops: CDR1 SGHAT, CDR2 FQNNGV. This CDR3 has 14 amino acids.

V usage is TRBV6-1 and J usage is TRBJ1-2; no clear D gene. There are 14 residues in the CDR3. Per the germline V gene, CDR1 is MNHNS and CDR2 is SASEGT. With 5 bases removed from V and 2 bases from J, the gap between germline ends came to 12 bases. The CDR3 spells CASSPADKNYGYTF. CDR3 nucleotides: TGTGCCAGCAGTCCCGCAGACAAGAACTATGGCTACACCTTC.

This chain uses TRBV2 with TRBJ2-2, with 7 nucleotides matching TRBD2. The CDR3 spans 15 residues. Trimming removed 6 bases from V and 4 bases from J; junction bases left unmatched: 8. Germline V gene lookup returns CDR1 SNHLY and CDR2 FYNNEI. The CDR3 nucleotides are TGTGCCAGCAGGTGGGCTAGCGGATTCACCGGGGAGCTGTTTTTT. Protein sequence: CASRWASGFTGELFF.

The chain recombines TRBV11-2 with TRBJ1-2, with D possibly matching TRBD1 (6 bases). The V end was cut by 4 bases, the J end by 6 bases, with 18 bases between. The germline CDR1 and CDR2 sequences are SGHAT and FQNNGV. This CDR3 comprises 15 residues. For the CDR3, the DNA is TGTGCCAGCAGCTCGCCGAGGGGGACGCAGCATGGCTACACCTTC. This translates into CASSSPRGTQHGYTF.

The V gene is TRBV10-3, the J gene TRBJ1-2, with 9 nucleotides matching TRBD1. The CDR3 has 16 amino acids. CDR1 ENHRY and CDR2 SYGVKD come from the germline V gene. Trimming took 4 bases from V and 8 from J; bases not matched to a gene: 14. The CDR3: CAISARDREDSRGYTF. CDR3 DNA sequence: TGTGCCATCAGTGCCCGGGACAGGGAGGATTCAAGGGGCTACACCTTC.

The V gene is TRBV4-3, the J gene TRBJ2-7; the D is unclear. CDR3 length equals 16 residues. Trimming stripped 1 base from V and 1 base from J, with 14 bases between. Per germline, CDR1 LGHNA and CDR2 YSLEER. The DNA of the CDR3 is TGCGCCAGCAGCCAAGTCGCCCGAGACACGTCCTACGAGCAGTACTTC. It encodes CASSQVARDTSYEQYF.

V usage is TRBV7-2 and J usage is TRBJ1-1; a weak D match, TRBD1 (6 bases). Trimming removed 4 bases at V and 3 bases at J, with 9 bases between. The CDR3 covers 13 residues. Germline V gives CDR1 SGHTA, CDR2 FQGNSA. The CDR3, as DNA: TGTGCCAGCAGCTCGGGACAAGACACTGAAGCTTTCTTT. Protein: CASSSGQDTEAFF.

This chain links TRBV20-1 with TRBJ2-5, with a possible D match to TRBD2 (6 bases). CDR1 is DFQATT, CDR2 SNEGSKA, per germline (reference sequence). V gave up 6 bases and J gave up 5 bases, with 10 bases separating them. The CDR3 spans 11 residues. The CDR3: CSAGRTETQYF. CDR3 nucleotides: TGCAGTGCAGGGAGGACGGAGACCCAGTACTTC.

The CDR3: CASTLQGIRTDTQYF. CDR3 nucleotide sequence: TGCGCCAGCACCCTACAGGGGATTCGCACAGATACGCAGTATTTT. V is TRBV5-1 and J is TRBJ2-3; 7 bases align to TRBD1. The V and J ends lost 6 bases and 1 base, in that order; junction bases with no gene match: 8. The CDR3 is made up of 15 amino acids. Germline CDR1 SGHRS, CDR2 YFSETQ.

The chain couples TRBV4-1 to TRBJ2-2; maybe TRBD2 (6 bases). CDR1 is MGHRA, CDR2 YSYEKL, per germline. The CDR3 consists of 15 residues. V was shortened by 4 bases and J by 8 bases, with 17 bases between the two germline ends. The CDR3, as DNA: TGCGCCAGCAGCCGCCAAGGCACTAGCCCTGGGGAGCTGTTTTTT. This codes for CASSRQGTSPGELFF.

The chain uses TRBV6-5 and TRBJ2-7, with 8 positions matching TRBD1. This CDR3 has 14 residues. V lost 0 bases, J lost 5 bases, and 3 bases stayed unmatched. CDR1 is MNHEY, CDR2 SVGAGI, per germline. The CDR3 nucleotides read TGTGCCAGCAGTTACTCGACAGGGGTCCACGAGCAGTACTTC. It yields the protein CASSYSTGVHEQYF.

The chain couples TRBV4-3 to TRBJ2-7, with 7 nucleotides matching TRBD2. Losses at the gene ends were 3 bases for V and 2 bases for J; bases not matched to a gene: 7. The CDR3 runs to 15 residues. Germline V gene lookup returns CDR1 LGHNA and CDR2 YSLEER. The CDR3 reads CASSHPGTKPYEQYF. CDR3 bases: TGCGCCAGCAGCCATCCCGGGACTAAGCCCTACGAGCAGTACTTC.

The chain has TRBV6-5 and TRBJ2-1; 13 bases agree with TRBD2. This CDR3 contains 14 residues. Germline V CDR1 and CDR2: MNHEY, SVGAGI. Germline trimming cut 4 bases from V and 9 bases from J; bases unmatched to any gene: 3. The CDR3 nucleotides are TGTGCCAGCAGTTCTGGACTAGCGGGAGTTGAGCAGTTCTTC. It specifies CASSSGLAGVEQFF.

The DNA of the CDR3 is TGTGCCAGCAGCGACAGGGTGGGCTACGAGCAGTACTTC. Translating gives CASSDRVGYEQYF. The chain carries TRBV7-9 and TRBJ2-7; TRBD1 matches at 7 bases. Per the germline V gene, CDR1 is SEHNR and CDR2 is FQNEAQ (reference sequence). With V trimmed by 5 bases and J by 3 bases, 4 bases remained unmatched. This CDR3 has 13 residues.